Listed below are T cell receptor beta chains from one sample, sequenced in a study of blood T cell repertoires in COVID-19. Profiling relied on immunoSEQ multiplex PCR, and the TCRdb table lists in-frame clones only, not all of them. The sample has a few hundred thousand clones, about 87% seen once. Sequencing was carried out using peripheral blood. Source of these receptors: a woman between 70 and 85 years old with COVID-19, enrolled during active disease. Both conserved end residues are part of each CDR3. The D gene is left open where the match is weak. Size is stated for part of the rows, as once, few or many counts, or as a class when the clone is expanded.

v_call	j_call	d_call	clone_size	cdr3_nt	cdr3_aa
TRBV5-1	TRBJ1-3	NA	once	TGCGCCAGCAGCTTGAGCAAGAGCTCTGGAAACACCATATATTTT	CASSLSKSSGNTIYF
TRBV6-4	TRBJ2-6	TRBD1	NA	TGTGCCAGCTCCAGACAGGGGCTTCGCTCTGGGGCCAACGTCCTGACTTTC	CASSRQGLRSGANVLTF
TRBV7-7	TRBJ1-5	NA	NA	TGTGCTAGCACCCCCCGGGAAAGTAGCAATCAGCCCCAGCATTTT	CASTPRESSNQPQHF
TRBV13	TRBJ2-7	NA	NA	TGTGCCAGCAGCCGGAGAGGATACGAGCAGTACTTC	CASSRRGYEQYF
TRBV5-1	TRBJ2-3	NA	NA	TGCGCCAGCAGCTTGTCCGAGGGCATAACAGATACGCAGTATTTT	CASSLSEGITDTQYF
TRBV7-6	TRBJ2-7	NA	once	TGTGCCAGCAGCTTAAGGGGGATAGCAGGCGAGCAGTACTTC	CASSLRGIAGEQYF
TRBV4-1	TRBJ2-3	TRBD2	NA	TGCGCCAGCAGCCTCCAGCCTTTAACGGGGGGAGATACGCAGTATTTT	CASSLQPLTGGDTQYF
TRBV27	TRBJ2-1	TRBD2	NA	TGTGCCAGCAGTCGGGAGGCTAGCGGGAGAACTGTTGAGCAGTTCTTC	CASSREASGRTVEQFF
TRBV29-1	TRBJ2-5	TRBD1	few	TGCAGCGTTAAACGGGTATGGGACAGACAAGAGACCCAGTACTTC	CSVKRVWDRQETQYF
TRBV5-6	TRBJ1-2	TRBD1	NA	TGTGCCAGCAGCGCTACAGGGGGCTTGGACTATGGCTACACCTTC	CASSATGGLDYGYTF
TRBV5-4	TRBJ1-1	NA	NA	TGTGCCAGCAGCTTCCAATATACGGGGAGAACTGAAGCTTTCTTT	CASSFQYTGRTEAFF
TRBV5-4	TRBJ2-1	TRBD2	once	TGTGCCAGCAGCCCTGGACTAGCGGGAGTTGAGCAGTTCTTC	CASSPGLAGVEQFF
TRBV11-2	TRBJ1-5	NA	NA	TGTGCCAGCAGCTTAGAATCCGACAGGAATCAGCCCCAGCATTTT	CASSLESDRNQPQHF
TRBV7-6	TRBJ1-2	TRBD1	NA	TGTGCCAGCAGCAAAATCTCCGGGACAGGGGGCGCGGGGACTTCCTATGGCTACACCTTC	CASSKISGTGGAGTSYGYTF
TRBV6-5	TRBJ1-4	NA	NA	TGTGCCAGCAGTCGGGGGAGGGGGGAAAAACTGTTTTTT	CASSRGRGEKLFF
TRBV27	TRBJ2-5	TRBD1	NA	TGTGCCAGCAGTGGGACAGGGATTTTGGAGACCCAGTACTTC	CASSGTGILETQYF
TRBV2	TRBJ2-7	TRBD1	NA	TGTGCCAGCAGGGCTCCGGGACAGGGGGCTGGAGAGCAGTACTTC	CASRAPGQGAGEQYF
TRBV19	TRBJ2-5	TRBD2	NA	TGTGCCAGTAGTATCGGAGGAGCGGGACCACAAGAGACCCAGTACTTC	CASSIGGAGPQETQYF
TRBV28	TRBJ2-1	NA	NA	TGTGCCAGCAGTCGGACAGCCTACAATGAGCAGTTCTTC	CASSRTAYNEQFF
TRBV5-8	TRBJ1-5	NA	NA	TGTGCCAGCAGCCCAGGGCGAGATTTTAGCAATCAGCCCCAGCATTTT	CASSPGRDFSNQPQHF
TRBV28	TRBJ1-5	TRBD1	once	TGTGCCAGCAGTACGTCCGGGACAGGGCTAAAGCCCCAGCATTTT	CASSTSGTGLKPQHF
TRBV18	TRBJ2-5	NA	NA	TGTGCCAGCTCACCTCAGACAGTGCAGATACAAGAGACCCAGTACTTC	CASSPQTVQIQETQYF
TRBV12-3/TRBV12-4	TRBJ2-5	NA	NA	TGTGCCAGCAGTTTTGCGGGAGAGACCCAGTACTTC	CASSFAGETQYF
TRBV29-1	TRBJ2-1	TRBD2	NA	TGCAGCGCAAAAATGACTAGCGGGATCCCCAATGAGCAGTTCTTC	CSAKMTSGIPNEQFF
TRBV5-1	TRBJ2-2	TRBD2	NA	TGCGCCAGCAGCTTGGGACCGGGACTAGGGACCGGGGAGCTGTTTTTT	CASSLGPGLGTGELFF
TRBV5-6	TRBJ1-2	NA	NA	TGTGCCAGCAGCCCCGGACAGAGAGACTATGGCTACACCTTC	CASSPGQRDYGYTF
TRBV4-2	TRBJ1-4	NA	once	TGTGCCAGCAGCGCAAGGGCAGGGATTGGGCAGAATGAAAAACTGTTTTTT	CASSARAGIGQNEKLFF
TRBV10-3	TRBJ1-6	TRBD1	NA	TGTGCCATCAGCACCGGGACAGGAAATTCACCCCTCCACTTT	CAISTGTGNSPLHF
TRBV28	TRBJ1-5	TRBD1	NA	TGTGCCAGCAGGGACAGGGATTATCAGCCCCAGCATTTT	CASRDRDYQPQHF
TRBV3-1/TRBV3-2	TRBJ2-7	NA	NA	TGTGCCAGCAGCCAAGCTAACTACGAGCAGTACTTC	CASSQANYEQYF
TRBV19	TRBJ1-3	NA	NA	TGTGCCAGTAACTGGGAGTTTGGAAACACCATATATTTT	CASNWEFGNTIYF
TRBV24-1	TRBJ2-1	TRBD1	NA	TGTGCCACCAGACCGGGACAGGGGTCCCATGAGCAGTTCTTC	CATRPGQGSHEQFF
TRBV19	TRBJ1-5	NA	NA	TGTGCCAGTAGTATCCAATCCTACGGGACACCTCATCAGCCCCAGCATTTT	CASSIQSYGTPHQPQHF
TRBV28	TRBJ1-2	TRBD1	once	TGTGCCAGCAGTACAGGGGGGGTTTATGGCTACACCTTC	CASSTGGVYGYTF
TRBV30	TRBJ2-7	NA	NA	TGTGCCTGGAGGCCGGGGGAAACCTACGAGCAGTACTTC	CAWRPGETYEQYF
TRBV4-1	TRBJ2-5	TRBD1	NA	TGCGCCAGCAGCCAAGTTGCCACAGGGGGCTACCGAGAGACCCAGTACTTC	CASSQVATGGYRETQYF
TRBV19	TRBJ2-2	NA	NA	TGTGCCAGTAGTAGTCCCACAAACAGGTATCACACCGGGGAGCTGTTTTTT	CASSSPTNRYHTGELFF
TRBV2	TRBJ1-4	TRBD1	NA	TGTGCCAGCAGTGGGGACAGCGGCGAAAAACTGTTTTTT	CASSGDSGEKLFF
TRBV5-1	TRBJ1-4	TRBD1	NA	TGCGCCAGCAGCTTGAGGACAGGGGTTGAAAAACTGTTTTTT	CASSLRTGVEKLFF
TRBV14	TRBJ1-6	NA	NA	TGTGCCAGCAGCCAAGAGGCCCGGAGTTCACCCCTCCACTTT	CASSQEARSSPLHF